These 2 T cell receptor beta chains came from one sample sequenced in a study of T-cell memory formation after mild COVID-19. TCRdb independently ran MiXCR on the 5' RACE reads; one entry per CDR3 protein. This table has under 400,000 distinct CDR3 sequences, around a fifth appearing once. Source material: PBMCs or a T cell subset sorted from them (not recorded which). All receptors come from an adult woman who had mild COVID-19 (a few samples of this study predate the infection). Cell type and time point are not known.

CDR3: CASSPGTGPDTQYF. The CDR3 DNA sequence: TGTGCCAGCAGCCCTGGGACAGGGCCCGATACGCAGTATTTT. V and J are TRBV7-9 and TRBJ2-3; TRBD1 aligns across 9 bases. The CDR3 runs to 14 residues. The J segment lost 6 bases and the V segment lost 5 bases, leaving 6 bases of the junction unmatched. The germline gives CDR1 SEHNR, CDR2 FQNEAQ (reference sequence).

The rearrangement joins TRBV12-3 or TRBV12-4 to TRBJ2-6; no clear D. V dropped 8 bases and J dropped 4 bases, with 18 bases sitting between them. CDR3 length equals 16 residues. The CDR3 region is CASQRSKVNGANVLTF. In DNA form, the CDR3 reads TGTGCCAGCCAACGAAGCAAAGTGAACGGGGCCAACGTCCTGACTTTC.